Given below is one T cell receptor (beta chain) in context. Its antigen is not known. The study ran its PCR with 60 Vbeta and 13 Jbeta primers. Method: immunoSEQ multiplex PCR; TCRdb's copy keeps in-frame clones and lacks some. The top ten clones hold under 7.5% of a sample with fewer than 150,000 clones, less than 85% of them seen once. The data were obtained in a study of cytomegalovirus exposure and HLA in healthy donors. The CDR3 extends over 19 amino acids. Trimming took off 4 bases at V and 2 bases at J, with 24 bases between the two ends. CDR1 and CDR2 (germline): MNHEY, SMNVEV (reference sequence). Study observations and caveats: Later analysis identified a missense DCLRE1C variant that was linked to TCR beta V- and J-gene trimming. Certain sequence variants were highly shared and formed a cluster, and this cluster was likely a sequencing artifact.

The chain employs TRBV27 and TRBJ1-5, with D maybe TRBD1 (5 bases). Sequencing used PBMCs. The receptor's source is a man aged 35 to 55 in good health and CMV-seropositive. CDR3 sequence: CASSSYLGTSRRGNQPQHF. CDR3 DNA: TGTGCCAGCAGTTCCTATCTGGGGACTTCAAGAAGGGGCAATCAGCCCCAGCATTTT.